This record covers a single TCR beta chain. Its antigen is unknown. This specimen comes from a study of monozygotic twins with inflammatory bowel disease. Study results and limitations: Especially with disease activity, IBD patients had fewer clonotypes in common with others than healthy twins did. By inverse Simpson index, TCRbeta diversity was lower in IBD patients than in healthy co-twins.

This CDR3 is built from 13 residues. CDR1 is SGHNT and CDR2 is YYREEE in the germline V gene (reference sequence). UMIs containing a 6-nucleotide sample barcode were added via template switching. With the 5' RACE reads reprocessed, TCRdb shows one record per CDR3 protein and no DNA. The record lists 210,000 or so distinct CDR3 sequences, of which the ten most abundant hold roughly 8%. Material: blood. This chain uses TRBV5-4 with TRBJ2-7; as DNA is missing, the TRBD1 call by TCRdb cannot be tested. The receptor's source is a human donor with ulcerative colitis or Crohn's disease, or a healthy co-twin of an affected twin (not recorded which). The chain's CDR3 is CASSRDTPYEQYF.